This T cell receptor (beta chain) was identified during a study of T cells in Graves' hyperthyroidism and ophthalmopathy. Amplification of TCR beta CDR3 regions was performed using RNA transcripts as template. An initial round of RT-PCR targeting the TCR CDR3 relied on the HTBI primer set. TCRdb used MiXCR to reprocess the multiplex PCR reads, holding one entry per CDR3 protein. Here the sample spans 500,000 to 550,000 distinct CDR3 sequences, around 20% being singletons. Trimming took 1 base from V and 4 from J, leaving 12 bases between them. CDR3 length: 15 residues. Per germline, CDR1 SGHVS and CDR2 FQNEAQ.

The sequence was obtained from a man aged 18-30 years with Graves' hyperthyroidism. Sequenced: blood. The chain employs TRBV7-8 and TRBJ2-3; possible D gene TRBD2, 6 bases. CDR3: CASSLVGGLPDTQYF. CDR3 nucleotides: TGTGCCAGCAGCTTAGTGGGGGGTCTCCCAGATACGCAGTATTTT. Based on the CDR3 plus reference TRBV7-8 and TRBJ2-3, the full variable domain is GAGVSQSPRYKVAKRGQDVALRCDPISGHVSLFWYQQALGQGPEFLTYFQNEAQLDKSGLPSDRFFAERPEGSVSTLKIQRTQQEDSAVYLCASSLVGGLPDTQYFGPGTRLTVL.